This T cell receptor beta chain came from a study of blood T cell repertoires in COVID-19. Under the authors' procedure: By means of reference gene primer amplification, nucleated cell counts were estimated. This table comes from immunoSEQ multiplex PCR, and its TCRdb copy is limited to in-frame clones, with some not included. Clone size and V and J calls were adopted from that table, with D and trimming inferred from the DNA. The table includes fewer than 300,000 clones, approximately 90% detected once. This clonotype was obtained from a woman aged 30 to 39 with COVID-19, enrolled during active disease. What was sequenced was peripheral blood.

CDR3 loop: CAWGTGVGNTIYF. Written as DNA, the CDR3 is TGTGCCTGGGGGACAGGGGTTGGAAACACCATATATTTT. The J gene is TRBJ1-3, the V gene TRBV30; 10 nucleotides match TRBD1. Unmatched junction bases numbered 1, after V lost 5 bases and J lost 3 bases. The CDR3 runs 13 residues. Germline CDR1 is GTSNPN and CDR2 is SVGIG (reference sequence).